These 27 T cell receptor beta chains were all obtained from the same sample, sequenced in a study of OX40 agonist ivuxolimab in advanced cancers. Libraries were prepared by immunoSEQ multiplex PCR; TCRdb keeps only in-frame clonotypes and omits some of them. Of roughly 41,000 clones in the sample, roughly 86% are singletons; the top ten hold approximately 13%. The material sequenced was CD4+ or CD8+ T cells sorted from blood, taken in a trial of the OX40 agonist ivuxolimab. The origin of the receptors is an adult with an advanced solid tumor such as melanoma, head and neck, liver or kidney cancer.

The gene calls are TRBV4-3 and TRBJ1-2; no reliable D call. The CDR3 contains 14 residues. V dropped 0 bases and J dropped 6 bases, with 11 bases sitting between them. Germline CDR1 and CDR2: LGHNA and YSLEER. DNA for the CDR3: TGCGCCAGCAGCCAAGACAGGCCTTTGGATGGCTACACCTTC. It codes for CASSQDRPLDGYTF.

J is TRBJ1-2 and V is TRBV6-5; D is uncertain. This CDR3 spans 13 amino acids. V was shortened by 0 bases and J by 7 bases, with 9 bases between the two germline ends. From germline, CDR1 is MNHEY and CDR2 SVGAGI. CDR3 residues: CASSYSPAGGYTF. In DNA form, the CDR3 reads TGTGCCAGCAGTTACTCACCAGCAGGTGGCTACACCTTC.

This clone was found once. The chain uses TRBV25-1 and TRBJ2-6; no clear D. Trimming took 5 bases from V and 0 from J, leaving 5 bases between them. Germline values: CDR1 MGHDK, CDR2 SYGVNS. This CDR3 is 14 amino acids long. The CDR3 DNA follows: TGTGCCAGCAGTCTTGGCTCTGGGGCCAACGTCCTGACTTTC. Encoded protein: CASSLGSGANVLTF.

CDR3 DNA: TGTGCCAGTAGTCCCTCGGGATTCTCTGGAAACACCATATATTTT. This translates into CASSPSGFSGNTIYF. The chain couples TRBV19 to TRBJ1-3; D remains unclear. Deletions cut 5 bases from V and 0 bases from J, with 11 bases between. CDR3 length: 15 residues. Germline V lookup: CDR1 LNHDA, CDR2 SQIVND (reference sequence).

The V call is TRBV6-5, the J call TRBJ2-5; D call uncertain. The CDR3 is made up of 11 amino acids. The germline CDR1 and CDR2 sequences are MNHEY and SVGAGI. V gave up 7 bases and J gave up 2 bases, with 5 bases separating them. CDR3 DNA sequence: TGTGCCAGCACACGGCAAGAGACCCAGTACTTC. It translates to CASTRQETQYF.

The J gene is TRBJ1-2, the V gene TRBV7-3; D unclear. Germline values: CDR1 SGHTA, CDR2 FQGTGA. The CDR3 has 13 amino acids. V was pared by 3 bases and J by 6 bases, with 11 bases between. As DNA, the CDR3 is TGTGCCAGCAGCTTCCAGCCGGGCGATGGCTACACCTTC. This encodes CASSFQPGDGYTF.

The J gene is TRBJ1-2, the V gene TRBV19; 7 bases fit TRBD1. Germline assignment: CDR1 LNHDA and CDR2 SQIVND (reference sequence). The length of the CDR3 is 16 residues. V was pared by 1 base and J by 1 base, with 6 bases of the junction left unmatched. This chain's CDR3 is CASSIVGTVNNYGYTF. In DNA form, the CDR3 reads TGTGCCAGTAGTATAGTAGGGACAGTCAATAACTATGGCTACACCTTC. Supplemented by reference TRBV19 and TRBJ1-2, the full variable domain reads DGGITQSPKYLFRKEGQNVTLSCEQNLNHDAMYWYRQDPGQGLRLIYYSQIVNDFQKGDIAEGYSVSREKKESFPLTVTSAQKNPTAFYLCASSIVGTVNNYGYTFGSGTRLTVV.

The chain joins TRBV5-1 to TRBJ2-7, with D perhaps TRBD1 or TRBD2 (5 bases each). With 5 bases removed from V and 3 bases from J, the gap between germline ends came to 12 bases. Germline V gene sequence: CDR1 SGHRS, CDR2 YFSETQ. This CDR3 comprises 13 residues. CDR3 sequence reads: CASRSGTIYEQYF. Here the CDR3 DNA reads TGCGCCAGCAGATCCGGGACCATCTACGAGCAGTACTTC.

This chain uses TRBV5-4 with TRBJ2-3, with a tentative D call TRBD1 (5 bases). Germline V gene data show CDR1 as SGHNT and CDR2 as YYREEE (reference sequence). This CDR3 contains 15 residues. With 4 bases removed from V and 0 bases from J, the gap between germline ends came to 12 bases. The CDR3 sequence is CASSTSGSSTDTQYF. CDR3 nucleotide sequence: TGTGCCAGCAGCACCTCAGGGTCTAGCACAGATACGCAGTATTTT.

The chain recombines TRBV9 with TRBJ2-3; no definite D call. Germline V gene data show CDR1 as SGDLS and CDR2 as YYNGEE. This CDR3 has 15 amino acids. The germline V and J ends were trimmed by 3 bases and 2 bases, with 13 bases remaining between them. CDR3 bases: TGTGCCAGCAGCGCCGGCCCATCACTCACAGATACGCAGTATTTT. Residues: CASSAGPSLTDTQYF.

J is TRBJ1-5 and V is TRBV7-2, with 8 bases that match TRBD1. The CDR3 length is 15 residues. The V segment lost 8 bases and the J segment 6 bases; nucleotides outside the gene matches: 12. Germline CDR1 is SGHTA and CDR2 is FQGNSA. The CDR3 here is CASSQGEGASQPQHF. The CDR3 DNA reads TGTGCCAGCTCACAGGGGGAGGGGGCGAGTCAGCCCCAGCATTTT.

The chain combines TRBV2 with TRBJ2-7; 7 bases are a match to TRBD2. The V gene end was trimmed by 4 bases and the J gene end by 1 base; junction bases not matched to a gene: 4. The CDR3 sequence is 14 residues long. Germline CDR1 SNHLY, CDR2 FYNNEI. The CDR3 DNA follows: TGTGCCAGCAGTGCGAGCGGGGATTCCTACGAGCAGTACTTC. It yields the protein CASSASGDSYEQYF.

Written as DNA, the CDR3 is TGTGCCAGTAGTATAGCACCGGGGTTGGGGTCCTATGGCTACACCTTC. The encoded protein is CASSIAPGLGSYGYTF. The chain joins TRBV19 to TRBJ1-2; D remains unclear. Trimming took off 1 base at V and 4 bases at J, with 16 bases between the two ends. Germline assignment: CDR1 LNHDA and CDR2 SQIVND (reference sequence). The CDR3 length is 16 residues.

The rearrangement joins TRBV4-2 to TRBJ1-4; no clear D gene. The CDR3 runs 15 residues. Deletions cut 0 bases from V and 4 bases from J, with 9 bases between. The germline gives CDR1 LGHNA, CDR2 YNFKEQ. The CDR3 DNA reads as TGTGCCAGCAGCCAAGATCGGAACCTTAATGAAAAACTGTTTTTT. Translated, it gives CASSQDRNLNEKLFF.

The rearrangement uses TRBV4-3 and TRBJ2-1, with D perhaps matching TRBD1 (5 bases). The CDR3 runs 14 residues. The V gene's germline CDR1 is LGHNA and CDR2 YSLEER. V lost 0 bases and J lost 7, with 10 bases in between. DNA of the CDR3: TGCGCCAGCAGCCAAGAAGACAGCGTTAATGAGCAGTTCTTC. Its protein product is CASSQEDSVNEQFF.

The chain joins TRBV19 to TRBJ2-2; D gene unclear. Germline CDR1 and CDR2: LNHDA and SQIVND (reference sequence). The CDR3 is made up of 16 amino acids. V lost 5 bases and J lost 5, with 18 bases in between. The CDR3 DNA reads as TGTGCCAGTAGTCTCTCCAGAGGCGTCTATACCGGGGAGCTGTTTTTT. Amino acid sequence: CASSLSRGVYTGELFF.

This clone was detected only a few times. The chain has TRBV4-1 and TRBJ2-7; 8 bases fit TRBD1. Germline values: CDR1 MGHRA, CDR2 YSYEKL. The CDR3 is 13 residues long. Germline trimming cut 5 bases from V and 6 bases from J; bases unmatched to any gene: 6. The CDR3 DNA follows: TGCGCCAGCAGCAGTGCAGGGGGCTCCGAGCAGTACTTC. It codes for CASSSAGGSEQYF.

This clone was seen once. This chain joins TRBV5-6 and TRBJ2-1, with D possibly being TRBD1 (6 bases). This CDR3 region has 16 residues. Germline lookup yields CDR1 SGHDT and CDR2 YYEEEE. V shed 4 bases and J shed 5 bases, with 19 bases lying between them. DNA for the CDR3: TGTGCCAGCAGCCGAACTTTGGGGACAACGCACAATGAGCAGTTCTTC. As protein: CASSRTLGTTHNEQFF.

CDR3 protein: CASSQDPPGEWDTEAFF. In nucleotides, the CDR3 is TGCGCCAGCAGCCAAGATCCCCCAGGGGAATGGGACACTGAAGCTTTCTTT. The chain has TRBV4-3 and TRBJ1-1, with D possibly matching TRBD1 (6 bases). The CDR3 runs 17 residues. The germline gives CDR1 LGHNA, CDR2 YSLEER. The V end lost 0 bases, the J end lost 3 bases, and 17 bases lay between the germline ends.

The CDR3 loop is CASSPGQRGGTGELFF. DNA for the CDR3: TGTGCCAGCAGCCCCGGACAAAGAGGCGGCACCGGGGAGCTGTTTTTT. This chain links TRBV9 with TRBJ2-2; possible D gene TRBD1, 5 bases. V lost 4 bases, J lost 4 bases, and 17 bases lay in between. Germline-derived CDR1 and CDR2 are SGDLS and YYNGEE. The CDR3 is 16 residues long.

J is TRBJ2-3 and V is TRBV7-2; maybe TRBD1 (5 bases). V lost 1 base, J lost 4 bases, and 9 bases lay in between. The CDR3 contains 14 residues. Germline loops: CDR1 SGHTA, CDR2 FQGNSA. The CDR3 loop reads CASSLGVGADTQYF. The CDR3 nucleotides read TGTGCCAGCAGCTTAGGGGTAGGGGCAGATACGCAGTATTTT.

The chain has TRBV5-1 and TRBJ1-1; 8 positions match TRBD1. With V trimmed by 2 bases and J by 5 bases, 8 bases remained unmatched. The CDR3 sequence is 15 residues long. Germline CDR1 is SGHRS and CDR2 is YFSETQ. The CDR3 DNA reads TGCGCCAGCAGCTTAGGGCAGGGGGCGCGAACTGAAGCTTTCTTT. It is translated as CASSLGQGARTEAFF.

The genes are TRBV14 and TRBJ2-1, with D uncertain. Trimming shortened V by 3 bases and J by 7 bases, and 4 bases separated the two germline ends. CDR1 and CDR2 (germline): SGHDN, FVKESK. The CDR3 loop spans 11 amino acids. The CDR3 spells CASSQRNEQFF. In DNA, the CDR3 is TGTGCCAGCAGCCAGAGGAATGAGCAGTTCTTC. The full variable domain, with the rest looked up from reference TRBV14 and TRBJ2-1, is EAGVTQFPSHSVIEKGQTVTLRCDPISGHDNLYWYRRVMGKEIKFLLHFVKESKQDESGMPNNRFLAERTGGTYSTLKVQPAELEDSGVYFCASSQRNEQFFGPGTRLTVL.

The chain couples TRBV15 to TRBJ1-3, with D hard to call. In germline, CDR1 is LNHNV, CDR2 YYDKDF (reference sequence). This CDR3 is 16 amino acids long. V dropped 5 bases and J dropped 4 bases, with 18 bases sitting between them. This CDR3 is CATSRSQAGSGNTIYF. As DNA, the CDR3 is TGTGCCACCAGCCGAAGCCAAGCGGGTTCCGGAAACACCATATATTTT.

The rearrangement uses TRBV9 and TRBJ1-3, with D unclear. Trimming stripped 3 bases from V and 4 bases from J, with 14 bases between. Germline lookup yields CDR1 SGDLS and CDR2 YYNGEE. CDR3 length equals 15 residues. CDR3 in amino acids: CASSAHKGSGNTIYF. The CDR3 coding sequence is TGTGCCAGCAGCGCCCATAAGGGATCGGGAAACACCATATATTTT.

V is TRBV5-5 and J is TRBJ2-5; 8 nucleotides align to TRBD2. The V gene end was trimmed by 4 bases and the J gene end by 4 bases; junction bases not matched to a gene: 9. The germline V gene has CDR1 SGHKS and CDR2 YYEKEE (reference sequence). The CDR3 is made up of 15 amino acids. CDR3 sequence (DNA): TGTGCCAGCAGCCCAGGGATCGGGAGGGGAGAGACCCAGTACTTC. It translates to CASSPGIGRGETQYF.

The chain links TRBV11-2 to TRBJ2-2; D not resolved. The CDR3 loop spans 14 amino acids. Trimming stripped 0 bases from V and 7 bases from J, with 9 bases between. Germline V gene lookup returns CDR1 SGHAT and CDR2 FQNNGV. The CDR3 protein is CASSLDQRVGELFF. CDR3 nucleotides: TGTGCCAGCAGCTTAGATCAAAGGGTCGGGGAGCTGTTTTTT.